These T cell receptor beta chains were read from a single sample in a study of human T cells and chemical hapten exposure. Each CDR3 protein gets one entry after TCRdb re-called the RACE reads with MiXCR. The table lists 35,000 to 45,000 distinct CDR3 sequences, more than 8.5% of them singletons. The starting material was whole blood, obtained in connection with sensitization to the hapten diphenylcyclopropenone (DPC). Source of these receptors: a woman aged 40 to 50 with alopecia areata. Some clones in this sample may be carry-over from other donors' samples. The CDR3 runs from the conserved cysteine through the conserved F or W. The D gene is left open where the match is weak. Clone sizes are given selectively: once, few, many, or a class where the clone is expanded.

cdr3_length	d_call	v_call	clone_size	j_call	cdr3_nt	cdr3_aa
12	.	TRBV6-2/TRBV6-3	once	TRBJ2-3	TGTGCCAGCAGGACCACGACAGATACGCAGTATTTT	CASRTTTDTQYF
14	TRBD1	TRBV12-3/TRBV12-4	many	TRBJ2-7	TGTGCCAGCAGTTTAAGGGGGCACGTTAACGAGCAGTACTTC	CASSLRGHVNEQYF
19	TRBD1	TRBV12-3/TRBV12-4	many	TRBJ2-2	TGTGCCAGCAGTTTAGCATCCCTCCGGGACAGGTTAAACACCGGGGAGCTGTTTTTT	CASSLASLRDRLNTGELFF
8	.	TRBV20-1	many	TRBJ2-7	TGCAGTGCTAGTCGGCAGTACTTC	CSASRQYF
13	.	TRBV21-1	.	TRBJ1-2	TGTGCCAGCAGCAAAGAGCCTATTGTGGGCTACACCTTC	CASSKEPIVGYTF
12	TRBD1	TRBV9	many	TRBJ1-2	TGTGCCAGCAGCCCCCGACAGGGGGGCTACACCTTC	CASSPRQGGYTF
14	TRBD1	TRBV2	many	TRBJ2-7	TGTGCCAGCATTGCCGGGACAGGGTTTTACGAGCAGTACTTC	CASIAGTGFYEQYF
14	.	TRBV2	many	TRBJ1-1	TGTGCCAGCAGACTACAGGTAGTGGCCACTGAAGCTTTCTTT	CASRLQVVATEAFF
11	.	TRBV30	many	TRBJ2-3	TGTGCCTGGAGCGTAGTAGATACGCAGTATTTT	CAWSVVDTQYF
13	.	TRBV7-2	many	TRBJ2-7	TGTGCCAGCAGCTCCAGTGGTGCGGACGAGCAGTACTTC	CASSSSGADEQYF